Given below is one TCR beta chain in context. The target antigen is unknown. CDR1 is MNHNY and CDR2 is SVGAGI in the germline V gene (reference sequence). The CDR3 extends over 14 amino acids. V was trimmed by 8 bases and J by 3 bases, leaving 16 bases between them. This record belongs to a study of lymphopenia after photon versus proton radiotherapy. Study-level results: Under photons, naive T cells and diversity fell while effector/memory populations rose. Survival link was tested only in deceased patients; proton benefit remains a possibility. Larger post-nadir TCR diversity loss correlated inversely with survival in deceased patients.

Assay: immunoSEQ multiplex PCR; the TCRdb copy retains only in-frame clones and omits some. This table has tens of thousands of clones, approximately 90% appearing once. The source material was peripheral blood, sampled from a patient treated with photon-based radiotherapy. The receptor was derived from a woman in her 70s with pancreatic cancer. The rearrangement uses TRBV6-6 and TRBJ1-2; TRBD1 might be the D (6 bases). This CDR3 is CASWAPGEHYGYTF. The CDR3 coding sequence is TGTGCCAGCTGGGCCCCAGGGGAACACTATGGCTACACCTTC.